This TCR beta chain was sequenced for a study of regulatory T cells in long-lasting Graves disease. Construction of the TCR beta libraries employed iRepertoire HTBI primers in conjunction with Arm-PCR of CDR3 regions. A single record per CDR3 protein comes from TCRdb applying MiXCR to the multiplex PCR reads. This sample carries hundreds of thousands of distinct CDR3 sequences, 15% to 20% of them seen once, and the ten largest clones take about 36%. Time point meaning: newly diagnosed GD, antithyroid drugs for less than 3 months. PBMCs were the source of the RNA used for TCR sequencing. Findings and limits, study-wide: Under persistent disease, TRBV28, TRBJ1-2 and TRBJ2-5 were used preferentially. Compared with new cases, persistent Graves' patients showed reduced TCR diversity.

On this clonotype: The antigen is undetermined.

V was cut by 1 base and J by 6 bases, with 10 bases left in between. In germline, CDR1 is SGHDN, CDR2 FVKESK. The length of the CDR3 is 14 residues. The sequence derives from a female donor with Graves disease. The V gene is TRBV14, the J gene TRBJ1-5; perhaps TRBD1 as D (6 bases). The sample here was peripheral blood mononuclear cells (PBMCs), taken at new diagnosis, from a patient treated with antithyroid drugs. As DNA, the CDR3 is TGTGCCAGCAGCCAAGCAGGGGTAGGTCAGCCCCAGCATTTT. Its translation is CASSQAGVGQPQHF.